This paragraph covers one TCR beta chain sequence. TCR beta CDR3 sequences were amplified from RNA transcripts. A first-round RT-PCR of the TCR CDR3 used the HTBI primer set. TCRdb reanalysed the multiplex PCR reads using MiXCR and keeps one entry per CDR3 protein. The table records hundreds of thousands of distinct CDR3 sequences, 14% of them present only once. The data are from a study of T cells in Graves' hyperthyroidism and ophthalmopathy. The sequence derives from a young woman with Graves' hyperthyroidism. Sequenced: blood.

The CDR3 DNA reads as TGTGCCAGCTCGGAGAAGACAGGGATTCAAGCCAAAAACATTCAGTACTTC. This sequence encodes CASSEKTGIQAKNIQYF. V and J are TRBV18 and TRBJ2-4; TRBD1 agrees at 7 bases. Germline V gene data show CDR1 as KGHSH and CDR2 as LQKENI. The CDR3 contains 17 residues. Losses at the gene ends were 6 bases for V and 0 bases for J; bases not matched to a gene: 11. The full variable domain, rest sourced from reference TRBV18 and TRBJ2-4, is NAGVMQNPRHLVRRRGQEARLRCSPMKGHSHVYWYRQLPEEGLKFMVYLQKENIIDESGMPKERFSAEFPKEGPSILRIQQVVRGDSAAYFCASSEKTGIQAKNIQYFGAGTRLSVL.